Below, 6 T cell receptor beta chains from the same sample are listed, as sequenced in a study of blood T cell repertoires in COVID-19. Clones were read by immunoSEQ multiplex PCR, and TCRdb kept only the in-frame ones, dropping some. This sample carries 55,000 to 70,000 clones, roughly 80% of them seen once, and the ten largest clones take roughly 22%. The specimen was peripheral blood. These receptors all stem from a woman aged 55-75 years with acute or convalescent COVID-19.

The chain joins TRBV10-2 to TRBJ2-1, with 8 positions matching TRBD1. Trimming cost V 10 bases and J 4 bases; bases outside gene matches: 9. The CDR3 has 14 residues. The germline CDR1 and CDR2 sequences are WSHSY and SAAADI. CDR3 coding DNA: TGCGCCACGGATCCGGGACAGGAGTACAATGAGCAGTTCTTC. Translating it yields CATDPGQEYNEQFF.

The rearrangement links TRBV4-3 to TRBJ2-1; TRBD2 agrees at 12 bases. CDR1 is LGHNA, CDR2 YSLEER, per germline. There are 16 residues in the CDR3. V lost 2 bases and J lost 9; bases outside the gene matches: 8. Written as DNA, the CDR3 is TGCGCCAGCAGCCAAATCTCTAGCGGGGGGGCCGGTGAGCAGTTCTTC. This codes for CASSQISSGGAGEQFF.

J is TRBJ1-3 and V is TRBV11-2; 7 nucleotides match TRBD1. Losses at the gene ends were 7 bases for V and 2 bases for J; bases not matched to a gene: 11. Germline V gene lookup returns CDR1 SGHAT and CDR2 FQNNGV. The CDR3 runs to 16 residues. The CDR3 sequence: CASIREDRDPGNTIYF. The CDR3 nucleotides are TGTGCCAGCATCCGAGAAGACAGGGACCCTGGAAACACCATATATTTT. The variable domain in full, completed from reference TRBV11-2 and TRBJ1-3, reads EAGVAQSPRYKIIEKRQSVAFWCNPISGHATLYWYQQILGQGPKLLIQFQNNGVVDDSQLPKDRFSAERLKGVDSTLKIQPAKLEDSAVYLCASIREDRDPGNTIYFGEGSWLTVV.

A few counts support this clone. The genes are TRBV27 and TRBJ1-2; unclear D gene. The V end was cut by 2 bases, the J end by 8 bases, with 12 bases between. The CDR3 spans 13 residues. Per germline, CDR1 MNHEY and CDR2 SMNVEV (reference sequence). CDR3 residues: CASSLSIEEGYTF. The CDR3 nucleotides are TGTGCCAGCAGTTTAAGTATAGAGGAGGGCTACACCTTC.

The V call is TRBV27, the J call TRBJ2-7, with 8 bases that match TRBD1. Germline V gives CDR1 MNHEY, CDR2 SMNVEV (reference sequence). This CDR3 is 15 amino acids long. The V segment lost 7 bases and the J segment 3 bases; nucleotides outside the gene matches: 11. CDR3 loop: CASTRYGTGDYEQYF. The CDR3 region has the DNA TGTGCCAGCACTCGGTACGGGACAGGAGACTACGAGCAGTACTTC.

The V gene is TRBV2, the J gene TRBJ2-2; 10 bases agree with TRBD2. Germline CDR1 is SNHLY and CDR2 is FYNNEI. The CDR3 runs 17 residues. The trim removed 5 bases at V and 1 base at J, leaving 7 bases unmatched. The CDR3 nucleotides read TGTGCCAGCAGTCCTCGGACTAGCGGTTTGAACACCGGGGAGCTGTTTTTT. Its protein product is CASSPRTSGLNTGELFF.